Shown below are 10 T cell receptor beta chains from a single sample sequenced in a study of control samples from healthy donors and cancer patients. Profiled with immunoSEQ multiplex PCR; TCRdb holds only in-frame clones, not every one. The top ten clones hold roughly 40% of a sample with approximately 130,000 clones, 89% of them seen once. The sequencing sample was made of blood. These TCRs come from a middle-aged man in good health.

V usage is TRBV2 and J usage is TRBJ1-6, with D perhaps matching TRBD1 (5 bases). The CDR3 runs 14 residues. Trimming removed 5 bases from V and 13 bases from J, with 18 bases in between. In germline, CDR1 is SNHLY, CDR2 FYNNEI. CDR3 nucleotides: TGTGCCAGCAGTCCCGCTCGGGGGGAGTTTCCCCTCCACTTT. It codes for CASSPARGEFPLHF.

CDR3 amino acids: CASTTPGGDGYTF. DNA of the CDR3: TGTGCCAGCACCACACCGGGGGGGGATGGCTACACCTTC. The chain is built from TRBV7-2 and TRBJ1-2; D perhaps matches TRBD1 (5 bases). Germline values: CDR1 SGHTA, CDR2 FQGNSA. V shed 7 bases and J shed 6 bases, with 15 bases lying between them. There are 13 residues in the CDR3.

This clone came up a few times. The rearrangement links TRBV7-6 to TRBJ1-6, with TRBD1 identical over 10 bases. The trim removed 1 base at V and 7 bases at J, leaving 4 bases unmatched. Germline V gene lookup returns CDR1 SGHVS and CDR2 FNYEAQ. This CDR3 has 16 amino acids. CDR3 DNA sequence: TGTGCCAGCAGCTTAGGACAGGGGGCATGGAATTCACCCCTCCACTTT. Its translation is CASSLGQGAWNSPLHF.

This rearrangement joins TRBV19 to TRBJ2-1, with 8 positions matching TRBD2. The CDR3 runs to 15 residues. CDR1 is LNHDA and CDR2 is SQIVND in the germline V gene (reference sequence). V was pared by 1 base and J by 6 bases, with 5 bases of the junction left unmatched. For the CDR3, the DNA is TGTGCCAGTAGTATAGTTCCGGGGGGGAGCAATGAGCAGTTCTTC. Its protein is CASSIVPGGSNEQFF.

The genes are TRBV30 and TRBJ2-5; 12 bases map to TRBD2. The CDR3 loop spans 14 amino acids. V lost 2 bases and J lost 5; bases outside the gene matches: 3. CDR1 GTSNPN and CDR2 SVGIG come from the germline V gene (reference sequence). CDR3 nucleotides: TGTGCCTGGAGTACCGGACTAGCGGGGGAGACCCAGTACTTC. Amino acids: CAWSTGLAGETQYF.

V and J are TRBV2 and TRBJ2-7; D possibly corresponds to TRBD2 (5 bases). Trimming took off 2 bases at V and 4 bases at J, with 9 bases between the two ends. Germline CDR1 reads SNHLY; CDR2 reads FYNNEI. The CDR3 spans 13 residues. For the CDR3, the DNA is TGTGCCAGCAGTGAATATAGCGAGTACGAGCAGTACTTC. This gives the protein CASSEYSEYEQYF.

V is TRBV6-1 and J is TRBJ1-6; 8 nucleotides agree with TRBD1. Per the germline V gene, CDR1 is MNHNS and CDR2 is SASEGT. The trim removed 2 bases at V and 5 bases at J, leaving 5 bases unmatched. The CDR3 contains 16 residues. CDR3 loop: CASSETPGGDNSPLHF. The CDR3, as DNA: TGTGCCAGCAGTGAAACGCCAGGGGGCGATAATTCACCCCTCCACTTT.

The chain joins TRBV9 to TRBJ1-4, with D possibly TRBD1 on 5 matching bases. Germline CDR1 and CDR2: SGDLS and YYNGEE. This CDR3 comprises 14 residues. With 4 bases removed from V and 8 bases from J, the gap between germline ends came to 15 bases. Written as DNA, the CDR3 is TGTGCCAGCAGCCTGGGACTATCCGAGGAAAAACTGTTTTTT. Its translation is CASSLGLSEEKLFF.

The sample holds one count of this clone. The chain joins TRBV11-3 to TRBJ2-3, with D maybe TRBD1 (6 bases). Germline CDR1 SGHNT, CDR2 YENEEA. This CDR3 has 13 residues. V shed 8 bases and J shed 5 bases, with 14 bases lying between them. The CDR3 is CASGDGRGDTQYF. The DNA for the CDR3 is TGTGCCAGCGGTGATGGCAGGGGAGATACGCAGTATTTT.

The CDR3 region has the DNA TGCGCCAGCAGTCGGGGGGTCTCCTACAATGAGCAGTTCTTC. Amino acid sequence: CASSRGVSYNEQFF. The V call is TRBV10-2, the J call TRBJ2-1; 7 bases map to TRBD2. The CDR3 runs to 14 residues. Germline V gene sequence: CDR1 WSHSY, CDR2 SAAADI. After removal of 5 bases from V and 0 bases from J, the junction contained 1 base not matched to a gene.